This TCR beta chain was retrieved from a study of blood T cell repertoires in COVID-19. In the original processing: Estimated nucleated cell counts came from reference gene primer amplification. Method: immunoSEQ multiplex PCR; TCRdb's copy keeps in-frame clones and lacks some. V and J calls and clone size are as listed in that table; D and trimming were resolved from the DNA. The data show tens of thousands of clones, about nine tenths seen once. This CDR3 contains 15 residues. The germline V gene encodes CDR1 LNHDA and CDR2 SQIVND (reference sequence). The junction had 5 bases not matched to a gene; V was cut back by 4 bases and J by 5 bases.

Sequenced input: peripheral blood. The sequence was collected from a male donor with acute or convalescent COVID-19. The V call is TRBV19, the J call TRBJ1-5; 10 positions match TRBD1. The CDR3 DNA reads as TGTGCCAGTAGTACGGGACAGGGGACGGATCAGCCCCAGCATTTT. Translating gives CASSTGQGTDQPQHF. Complete variable domain (other parts from reference TRBV19 and TRBJ1-5): DGGITQSPKYLFRKEGQNVTLSCEQNLNHDAMYWYRQDPGQGLRLIYYSQIVNDFQKGDIAEGYSVSREKKESFPLTVTSAQKNPTAFYLCASSTGQGTDQPQHFGDGTRLSIL.